This T cell receptor (beta chain) was observed in a study of shared clonotypes between healthy human individuals. Study-level information: Three plates each covered CD4 naive and memory; CD8 naive two, CD8 memory one.

This CDR3 comprises 14 residues. With 1 base removed from V and 5 bases from J, the gap between germline ends came to 11 bases. Looked up from germline, CDR1 is LNHNV and CDR2 is YYDKDF (reference sequence). Sequencing used immunoSEQ multiplex PCR; TCRdb keeps in-frame clones, though not all of them. The sample has 1,100,000 or so clones; around 78% are singletons. None of the donors, who were healthy HIV-negative adults, had recently had acute infections or vaccinations. The receptor was derived from a man aged 18 to 30 in good health. Some clones in this sample may be carry-over from other donors' samples. Input material: memory CD4+ T cells from PBMCs. As for subset: CD45RA-negative fraction. The V gene is TRBV15, the J gene TRBJ2-5, with D possibly TRBD2 on 5 matching bases. For the CDR3, the DNA is TGTGCCACCAGCAGAGGGGTAGCGTCGGAGACCCAGTACTTC. Protein product: CATSRGVASETQYF. Filled out from reference TRBV15 and TRBJ2-5, the complete variable domain reads DAMVIQNPRYQVTQFGKPVTLSCSQTLNHNVMYWYQQKSSQAPKLLFHYYDKDFNNEADTPDNFQSRRPNTSFCFLDIRSPGLGDTAMYLCATSRGVASETQYFGPGTRLLVL.